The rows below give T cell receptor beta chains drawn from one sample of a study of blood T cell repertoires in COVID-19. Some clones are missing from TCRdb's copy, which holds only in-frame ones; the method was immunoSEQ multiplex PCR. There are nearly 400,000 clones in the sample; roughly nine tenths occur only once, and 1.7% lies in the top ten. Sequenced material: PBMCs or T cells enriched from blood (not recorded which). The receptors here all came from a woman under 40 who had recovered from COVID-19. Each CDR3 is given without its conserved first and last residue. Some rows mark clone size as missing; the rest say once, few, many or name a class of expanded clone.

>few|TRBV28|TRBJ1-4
ASSSPGASYEKLF
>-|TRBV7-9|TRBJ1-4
ASSAYSATNEKLF
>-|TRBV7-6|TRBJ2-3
ASSLQVSGGGADTQY
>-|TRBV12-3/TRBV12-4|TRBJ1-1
ASIVGVLGEAF
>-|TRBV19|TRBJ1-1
ASSIKAALRFPEAF
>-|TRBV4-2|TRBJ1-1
ASSFTGSIPGTEAF
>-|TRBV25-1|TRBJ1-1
ASSAGGGGTEAF
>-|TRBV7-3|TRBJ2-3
ASSRGTSATDTQY
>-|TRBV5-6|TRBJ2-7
ASSPRPGYYEQY
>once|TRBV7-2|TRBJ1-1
ASSFARDTEAF
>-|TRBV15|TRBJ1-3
ATSRDRGFGNTIY
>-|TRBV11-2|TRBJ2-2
ASSLQGTGELF
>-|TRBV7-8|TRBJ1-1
ASRAIRTGLGNTEAF
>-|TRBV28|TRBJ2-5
ASSFGTGGGGETQY
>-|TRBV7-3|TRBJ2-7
ASSGADRGEQY
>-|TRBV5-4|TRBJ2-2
ASSPPAAYTGELF
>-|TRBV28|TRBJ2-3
ASTPPIGRPSTDTQY
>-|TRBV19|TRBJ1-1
ASSPGYGRGITEAF